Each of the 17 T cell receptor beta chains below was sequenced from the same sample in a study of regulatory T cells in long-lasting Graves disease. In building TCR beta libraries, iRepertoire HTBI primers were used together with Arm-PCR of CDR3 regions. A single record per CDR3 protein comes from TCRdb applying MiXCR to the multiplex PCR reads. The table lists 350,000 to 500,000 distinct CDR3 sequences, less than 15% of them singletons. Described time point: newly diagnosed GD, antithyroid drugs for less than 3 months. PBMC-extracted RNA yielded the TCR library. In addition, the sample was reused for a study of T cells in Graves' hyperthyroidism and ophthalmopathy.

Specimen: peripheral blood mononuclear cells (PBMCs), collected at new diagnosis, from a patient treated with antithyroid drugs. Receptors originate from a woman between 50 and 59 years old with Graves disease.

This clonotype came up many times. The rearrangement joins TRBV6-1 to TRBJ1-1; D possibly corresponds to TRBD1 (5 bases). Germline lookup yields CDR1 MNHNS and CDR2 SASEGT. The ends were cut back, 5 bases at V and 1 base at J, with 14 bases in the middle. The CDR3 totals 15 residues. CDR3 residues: CASSSSGIANTEAFF. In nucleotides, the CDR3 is TGTGCCAGCAGTAGCTCAGGGATTGCGAACACTGAAGCTTTCTTT.

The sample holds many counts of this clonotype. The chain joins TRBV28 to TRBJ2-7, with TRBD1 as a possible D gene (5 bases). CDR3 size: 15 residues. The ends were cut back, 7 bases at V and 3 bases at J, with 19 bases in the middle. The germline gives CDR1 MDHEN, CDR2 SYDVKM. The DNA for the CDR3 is TGTGCCAGCACAGTTCAAGGCAGGGCCTTCTACGAGCAGTACTTC. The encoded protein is CASTVQGRAFYEQYF.

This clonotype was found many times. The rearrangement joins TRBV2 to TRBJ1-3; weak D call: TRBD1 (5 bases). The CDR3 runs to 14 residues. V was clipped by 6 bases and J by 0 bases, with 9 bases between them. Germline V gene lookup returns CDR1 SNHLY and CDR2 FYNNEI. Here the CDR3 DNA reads TGTGCCAGCAGCGAGGACATCTCTGGAAACACCATATATTTT. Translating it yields CASSEDISGNTIYF.

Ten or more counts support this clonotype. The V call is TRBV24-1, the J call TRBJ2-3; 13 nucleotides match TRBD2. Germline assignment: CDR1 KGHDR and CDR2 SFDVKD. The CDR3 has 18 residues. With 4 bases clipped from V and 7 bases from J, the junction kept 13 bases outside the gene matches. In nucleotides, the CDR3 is TGTGCCACCAGTGACCCCAGGACTAGCGGGAGTATGCCGAATACGCAGTATTTT. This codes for CATSDPRTSGSMPNTQYF.

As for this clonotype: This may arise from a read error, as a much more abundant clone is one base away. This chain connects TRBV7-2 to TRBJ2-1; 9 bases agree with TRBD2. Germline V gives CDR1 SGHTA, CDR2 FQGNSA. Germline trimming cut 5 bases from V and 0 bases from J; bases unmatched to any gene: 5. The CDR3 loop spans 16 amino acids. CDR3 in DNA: TGTGCCAGCAGCCTATGGACTAGCGACTCCTACAATGAGCAGTTCTTC. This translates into CASSLWTSDSYNEQFF.

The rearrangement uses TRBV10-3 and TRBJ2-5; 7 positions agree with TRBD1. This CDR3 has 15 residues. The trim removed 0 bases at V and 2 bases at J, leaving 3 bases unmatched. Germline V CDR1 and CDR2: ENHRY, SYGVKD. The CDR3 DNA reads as TGTGCCATCAGTGAGTCTACGACAGGGCAAGAGACCCAGTACTTC. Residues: CAISESTTGQETQYF.

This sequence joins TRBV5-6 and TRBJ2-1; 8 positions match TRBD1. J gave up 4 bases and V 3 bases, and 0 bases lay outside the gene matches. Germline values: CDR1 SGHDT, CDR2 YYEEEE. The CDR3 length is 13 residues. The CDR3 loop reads CASSWTGYNEQFF. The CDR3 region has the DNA TGTGCCAGCAGCTGGACAGGGTACAATGAGCAGTTCTTC.

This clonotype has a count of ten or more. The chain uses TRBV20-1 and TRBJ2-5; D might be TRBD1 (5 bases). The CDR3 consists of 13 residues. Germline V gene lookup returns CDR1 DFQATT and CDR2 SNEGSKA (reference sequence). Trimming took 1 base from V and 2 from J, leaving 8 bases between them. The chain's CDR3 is CSARGPGQETQYF. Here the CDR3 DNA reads TGCAGTGCTAGAGGTCCAGGGCAAGAGACCCAGTACTTC.

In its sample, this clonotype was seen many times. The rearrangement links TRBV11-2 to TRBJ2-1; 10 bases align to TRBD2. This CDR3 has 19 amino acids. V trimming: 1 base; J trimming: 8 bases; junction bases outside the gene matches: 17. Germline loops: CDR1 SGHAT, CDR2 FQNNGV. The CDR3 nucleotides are TGTGCCAGCAGCTTAGTGCTAGCGGGAGACCCCTACCTAAGGGATGAGCAGTTCTTC. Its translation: CASSLVLAGDPYLRDEQFF.

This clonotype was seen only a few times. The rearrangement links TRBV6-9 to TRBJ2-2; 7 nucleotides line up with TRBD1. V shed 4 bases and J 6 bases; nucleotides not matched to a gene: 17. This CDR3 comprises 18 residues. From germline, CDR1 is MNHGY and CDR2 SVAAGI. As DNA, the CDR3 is TGTGCCAGCAGTTCACAGCTACCGTCGGACAGGTTCTCCGGGGAGCTGTTTTTT. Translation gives CASSSQLPSDRFSGELFF.

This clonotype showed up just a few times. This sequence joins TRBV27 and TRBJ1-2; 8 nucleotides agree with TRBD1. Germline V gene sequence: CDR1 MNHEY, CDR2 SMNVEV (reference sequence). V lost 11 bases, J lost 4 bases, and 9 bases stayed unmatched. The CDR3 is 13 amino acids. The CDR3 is CASAGTGFYGYTF. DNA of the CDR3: TGTGCCTCCGCCGGGACAGGCTTCTATGGCTACACCTTC.

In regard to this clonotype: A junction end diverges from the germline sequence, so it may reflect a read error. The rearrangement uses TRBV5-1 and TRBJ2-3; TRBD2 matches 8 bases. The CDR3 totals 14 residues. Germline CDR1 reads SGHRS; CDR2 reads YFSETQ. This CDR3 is CASSFTSGADTRYF. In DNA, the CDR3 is TGCGCCAGCAGCTTTACTAGCGGAGCAGATACGCGGTATTTT.

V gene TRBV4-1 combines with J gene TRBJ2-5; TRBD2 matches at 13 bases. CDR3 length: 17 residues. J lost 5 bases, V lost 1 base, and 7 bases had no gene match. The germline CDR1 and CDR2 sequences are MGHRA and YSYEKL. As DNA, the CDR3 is TGCGCCAGCAGCCAAGGTGTGGGACTAGCGGGAACGGAGACCCAGTACTTC. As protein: CASSQGVGLAGTETQYF.

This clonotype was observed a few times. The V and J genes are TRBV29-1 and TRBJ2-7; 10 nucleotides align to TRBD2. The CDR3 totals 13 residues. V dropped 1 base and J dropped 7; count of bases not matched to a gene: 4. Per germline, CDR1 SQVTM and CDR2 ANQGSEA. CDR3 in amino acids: CSVEGAGGREQYF. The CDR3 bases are TGCAGCGTTGAAGGAGCGGGAGGGCGGGAGCAGTACTTC.

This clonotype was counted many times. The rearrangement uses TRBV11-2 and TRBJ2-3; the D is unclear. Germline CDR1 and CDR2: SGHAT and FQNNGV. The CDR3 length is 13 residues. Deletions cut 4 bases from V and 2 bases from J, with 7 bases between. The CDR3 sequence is CASSYGVTDTQYF. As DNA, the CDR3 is TGTGCCAGCAGCTACGGAGTCACAGATACGCAGTATTTT.

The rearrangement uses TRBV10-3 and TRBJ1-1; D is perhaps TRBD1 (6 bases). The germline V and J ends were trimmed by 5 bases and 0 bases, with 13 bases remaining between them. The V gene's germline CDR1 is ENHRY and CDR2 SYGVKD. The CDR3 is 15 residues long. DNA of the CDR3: TGTGCCATCAGTCTCGGGGGACACATGAACACTGAAGCTTTCTTT. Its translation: CAISLGGHMNTEAFF.

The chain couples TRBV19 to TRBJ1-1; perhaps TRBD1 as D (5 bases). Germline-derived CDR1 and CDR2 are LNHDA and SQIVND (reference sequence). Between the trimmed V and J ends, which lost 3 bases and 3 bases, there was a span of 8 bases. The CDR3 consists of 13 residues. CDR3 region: CASSISRDTEAFF. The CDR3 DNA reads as TGTGCCAGTAGTATTTCCAGGGACACTGAAGCTTTCTTT.